This is a list of T cell receptor beta chains from one sample in a study of blood T cell repertoires in COVID-19. The protocol was immunoSEQ multiplex PCR, while the TCRdb copy is restricted to in-frame clones and leaves out a portion. The table includes 90,000 to 130,000 clones, approximately 86% detected once. The specimen sequenced was peripheral blood. The source of these receptors is a man aged 35-49 years with acute or convalescent COVID-19. Each CDR3 is given with its conserved first and last residue. The D gene is left open where the match is weak. Clone sizes are given selectively: once, few, many, or a class where the clone is expanded.

TRBJ1-1 NA TRBV5-6 TRBD1 TGTGCCAGCAGCTTAGGGGACAGGAGACTCTTGGGTACTGAAGCTTTCTTT CASSLGDRRLLGTEAFF
TRBJ2-5 NA TRBV7-2 NA TGTGCCAGCAGCTTAGACAGGGAGACCCAGTACTTC CASSLDRETQYF
TRBJ2-5 NA TRBV3-1/TRBV3-2 TRBD2 TGTGCCAGCAGCCAAGTCCTAGCGGGAGGGCCTGAGGAAGAGACCCAGTACTTC CASSQVLAGGPEEETQYF
TRBJ2-1 NA TRBV9 TRBD2 TGTGCCAGCAGCGTAGGCGGGGGACTAGCGATGAACAATGAGCAGTTCTTC CASSVGGGLAMNNEQFF
TRBJ2-7 NA TRBV5-1 TRBD1 TGCGCCAGCAGCTTGGTTCCGGCAGGGGGAAACTACGAGCAGTACTTC CASSLVPAGGNYEQYF
TRBJ1-2 NA TRBV25-1 NA TGTGCCAGCGGAAGTCGGGGGAACTATGGCTACACCTTC CASGSRGNYGYTF
TRBJ1-3 NA TRBV5-1 TRBD1 TGCGCCAGCAGCTTAACAGGGGTTGGTGGAAACACCATATATTTT CASSLTGVGGNTIYF
TRBJ2-7 NA TRBV5-4 NA TGTGCCAGCAGCTTAGGAGGGGGCGAAAGGTACGAGCAGTACTTC CASSLGGGERYEQYF
TRBJ1-5 once TRBV7-2 TRBD1 TGTGCCAGCAGCTACAGGGGCTTAGGCCAGCCCCAGCATTTT CASSYRGLGQPQHF
TRBJ1-1 NA TRBV10-3 TRBD1 TGTGCCATCAGTGAGACAGGGGGCTCAACTGAAGCTTTCTTT CAISETGGSTEAFF
TRBJ2-1 NA TRBV6-1 NA TGTGCCAGCAGTGAGCTAGAGGGGGTGGGCGAGCAGTTCTTC CASSELEGVGEQFF
TRBJ1-5 NA TRBV6-2/TRBV6-3 NA TGTGCCAGCAGTTACAGAGAAAATCTACCAAATCAGCCCCAGCATTTT CASSYRENLPNQPQHF
TRBJ2-3 once TRBV11-3 NA TGTGCCAGCAGCTTACGTAGCACAGATACGCAGTATTTT CASSLRSTDTQYF
TRBJ1-6 NA TRBV7-2 NA TGTGCCAGCAGCTTATACAGGGATTCACCCCTCCACTTT CASSLYRDSPLHF
TRBJ2-7 NA TRBV7-6 NA TGTGCCAGCAGCTTAGCAGGGGGGGGCTCCTACGAGCAGTACTTC CASSLAGGGSYEQYF
TRBJ1-2 NA TRBV6-5 NA TGTGCCAGCAGGACAACAGCTAACTATGGCTACACCTTC CASRTTANYGYTF
TRBJ1-5 once TRBV2 NA TGTGCCAGCAGTGAAGGGTGGCCTCAGCCCCAGCATTTT CASSEGWPQPQHF
TRBJ2-7 NA TRBV6-2/TRBV6-3 TRBD1 TGTGCCAGCAGTTTTTTCGGGACAGGAGCCTACGAGCAGTACTTC CASSFFGTGAYEQYF
TRBJ1-1 once TRBV6-5 TRBD1 TGTGCCAGCAGTCGACAGGGTGTGGTCACTGAAGCTTTCTTT CASSRQGVVTEAFF
TRBJ1-1 NA TRBV9 TRBD1 TGTGCCAGCAGCGACAGGGGTAACACTGAAGCTTTCTTT CASSDRGNTEAFF
TRBJ1-1 NA TRBV6-5 NA TGTGCCAGCAGCCGGGCGGGGGGGAACACTGAAGCTTTCTTT CASSRAGGNTEAFF
TRBJ1-2 once TRBV19 NA TGTGCCAGTAGTATAAGCCGAGAAAATGGCTACACCTTC CASSISRENGYTF
TRBJ2-2 NA TRBV6-2/TRBV6-3 TRBD2 TGTGCCAGCAGTCACGGACTAGCGGGGGGTAGGACCGGGGAGCTGTTTTTT CASSHGLAGGRTGELFF
TRBJ2-5 NA TRBV30 TRBD1 TGTGCCTGGGGACAGGGGGCACAAGAGACCCAGTACTTC CAWGQGAQETQYF
TRBJ2-5 once TRBV3-1/TRBV3-2 NA TGTGCCAGCTCCAAGGGGGGGTACCAAGAGACCCAGTACTTC CASSKGGYQETQYF
TRBJ1-2 NA TRBV3-1/TRBV3-2 TRBD1 TGTGCCAGCAGCCGGGACAGCATCTATGGCTACACCTTC CASSRDSIYGYTF
TRBJ2-2 NA TRBV30 NA TGTGCCTGGGTACAGGGAGGGTTTGCCGGGGAGCTGTTTTTT CAWVQGGFAGELFF
TRBJ2-1 NA TRBV5-1 NA TGCGCCAGCAGCTTAGGAGGGATCGGTGAGCAGTTCTTC CASSLGGIGEQFF
TRBJ2-1 once TRBV24-1 NA TGTGCCACCAGTGATGCAAGCGGGCCCTTCTCCTACAATGAGCAGTTCTTC CATSDASGPFSYNEQFF
TRBJ2-1 NA TRBV18 NA TGTGCCAGCTCACGGACACCACCCAATCCAACTATGGAGGAGCAGTTCTTC CASSRTPPNPTMEEQFF
TRBJ2-7 NA TRBV5-1 TRBD2 TGCGCCAGCAGCTTGGCCTGGACCAGCGGGAGACATTACGAGCAGTACTTC CASSLAWTSGRHYEQYF
TRBJ1-5 NA TRBV7-2 TRBD1 TGTGCCAGCAGCCCGGGACAGGGGGCGCAGCCCCAGCATTTT CASSPGQGAQPQHF
TRBJ2-1 NA TRBV7-2 NA TGTGCCAGCAGCTTTCGGTCCTACAATGAGCAGTTCTTC CASSFRSYNEQFF